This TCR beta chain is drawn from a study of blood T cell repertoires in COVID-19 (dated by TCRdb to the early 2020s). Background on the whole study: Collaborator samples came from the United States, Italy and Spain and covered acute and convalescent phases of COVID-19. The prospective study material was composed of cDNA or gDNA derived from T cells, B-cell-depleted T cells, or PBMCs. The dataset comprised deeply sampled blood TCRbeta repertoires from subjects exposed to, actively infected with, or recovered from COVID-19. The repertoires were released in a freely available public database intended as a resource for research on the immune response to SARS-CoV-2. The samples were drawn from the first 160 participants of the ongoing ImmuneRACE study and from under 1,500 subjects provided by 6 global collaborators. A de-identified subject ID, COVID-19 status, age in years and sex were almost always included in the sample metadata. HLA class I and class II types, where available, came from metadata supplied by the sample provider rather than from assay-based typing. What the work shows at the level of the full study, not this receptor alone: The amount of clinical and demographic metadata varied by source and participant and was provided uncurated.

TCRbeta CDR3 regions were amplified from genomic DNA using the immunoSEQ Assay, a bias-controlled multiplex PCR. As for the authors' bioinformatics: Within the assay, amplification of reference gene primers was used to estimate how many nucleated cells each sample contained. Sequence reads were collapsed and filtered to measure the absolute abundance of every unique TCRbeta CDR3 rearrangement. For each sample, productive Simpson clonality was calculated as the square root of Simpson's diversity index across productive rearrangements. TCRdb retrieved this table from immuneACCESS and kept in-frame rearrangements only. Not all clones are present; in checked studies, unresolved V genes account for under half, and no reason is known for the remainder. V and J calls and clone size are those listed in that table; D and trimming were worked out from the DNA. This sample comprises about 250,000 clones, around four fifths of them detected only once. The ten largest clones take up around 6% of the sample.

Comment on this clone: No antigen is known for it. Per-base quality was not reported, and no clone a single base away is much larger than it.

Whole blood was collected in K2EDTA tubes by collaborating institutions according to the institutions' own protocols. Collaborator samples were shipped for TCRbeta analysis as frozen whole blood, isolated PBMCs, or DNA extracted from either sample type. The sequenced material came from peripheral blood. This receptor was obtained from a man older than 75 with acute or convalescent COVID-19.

The CDR3 reads as follows: CASSLREGQGKYEQYF. The nucleotide sequence reads as follows: TGTGCCAGCAGTTTGAGGGAGGGTCAGGGGAAATACGAGCAGTACTTC. The receptor chain draws on TRBV28 and TRBJ2-7; the best D guess is TRBD2, with 7 bases matching. V and J are truncated by 3 bases and 4 bases respectively, leaving an intervening sequence of 19 bases. From cysteine to phenylalanine, the CDR3 is 16 amino acids long. This entry keeps only the CDR3 DNA: 48 bases, framed from base 1. Sequences MDHEN (CDR1) and SYDVKM (CDR2) are obtained from the germline V gene.